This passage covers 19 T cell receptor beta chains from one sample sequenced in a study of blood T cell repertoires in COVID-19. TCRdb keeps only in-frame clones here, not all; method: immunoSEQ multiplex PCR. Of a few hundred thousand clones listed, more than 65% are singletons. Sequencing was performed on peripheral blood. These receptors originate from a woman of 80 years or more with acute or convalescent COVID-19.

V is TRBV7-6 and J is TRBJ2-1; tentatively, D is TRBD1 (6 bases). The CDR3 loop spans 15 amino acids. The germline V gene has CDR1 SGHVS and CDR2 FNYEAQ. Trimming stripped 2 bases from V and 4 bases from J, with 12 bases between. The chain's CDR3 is CASSLSQGRYNEQFF. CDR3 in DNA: TGTGCCAGCAGCTTATCACAGGGTCGATACAATGAGCAGTTCTTC.

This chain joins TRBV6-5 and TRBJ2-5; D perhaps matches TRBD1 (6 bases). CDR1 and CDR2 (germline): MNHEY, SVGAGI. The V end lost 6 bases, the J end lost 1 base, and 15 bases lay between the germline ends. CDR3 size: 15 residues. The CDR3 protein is CASRDRGHPQETQYF. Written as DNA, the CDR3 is TGTGCCAGCAGAGATAGGGGACACCCCCAAGAGACCCAGTACTTC.

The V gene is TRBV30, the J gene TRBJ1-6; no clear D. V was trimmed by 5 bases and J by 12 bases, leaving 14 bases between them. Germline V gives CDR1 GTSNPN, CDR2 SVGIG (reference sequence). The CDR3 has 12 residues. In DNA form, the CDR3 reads TGTGCCTGGTGCGGCCTCCGCGGACCCCTCCACTTT. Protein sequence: CAWCGLRGPLHF.

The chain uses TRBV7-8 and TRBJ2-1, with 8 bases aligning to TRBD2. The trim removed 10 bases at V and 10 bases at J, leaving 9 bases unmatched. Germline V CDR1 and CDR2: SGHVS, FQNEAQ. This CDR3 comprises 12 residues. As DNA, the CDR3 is TGTGCCACGAATCGGGGGGGCCGGGAGCAGTTCTTC. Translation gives CATNRGGREQFF.

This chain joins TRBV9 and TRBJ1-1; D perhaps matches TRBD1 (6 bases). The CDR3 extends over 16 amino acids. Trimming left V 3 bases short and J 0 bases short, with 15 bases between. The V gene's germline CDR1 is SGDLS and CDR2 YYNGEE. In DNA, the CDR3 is TGTGCCAGCAGCGCGAGGGGGTCCGGGATGAACACTGAAGCTTTCTTT. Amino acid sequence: CASSARGSGMNTEAFF.

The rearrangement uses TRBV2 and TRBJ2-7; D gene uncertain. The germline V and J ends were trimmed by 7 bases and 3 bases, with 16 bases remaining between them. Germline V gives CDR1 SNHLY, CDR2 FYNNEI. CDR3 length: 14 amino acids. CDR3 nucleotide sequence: TGTGCCAGCAAATTGGCAACAGTTAACTACGAGCAGTACTTC. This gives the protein CASKLATVNYEQYF.

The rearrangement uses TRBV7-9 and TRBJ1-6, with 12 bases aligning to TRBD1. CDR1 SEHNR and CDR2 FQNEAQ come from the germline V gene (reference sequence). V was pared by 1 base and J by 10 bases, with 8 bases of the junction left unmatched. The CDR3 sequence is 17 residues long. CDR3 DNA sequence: TGTGCCAGCAGCTTAGAAGGGACAGGGGGCTCTGGATCACCCCTCCACTTT. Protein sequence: CASSLEGTGGSGSPLHF. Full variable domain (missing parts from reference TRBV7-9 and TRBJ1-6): DTGVSQNPRHKITKRGQNVTFRCDPISEHNRLYWYRQTLGQGPEFLTYFQNEAQLEKSRLLSDRFSAERPKGSFSTLEIQRTEQGDSAMYLCASSLEGTGGSGSPLHFGNGTRLTVT.

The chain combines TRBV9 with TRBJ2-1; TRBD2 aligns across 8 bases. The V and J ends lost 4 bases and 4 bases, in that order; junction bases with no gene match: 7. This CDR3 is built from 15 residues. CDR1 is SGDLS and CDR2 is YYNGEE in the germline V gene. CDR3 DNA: TGTGCCAGCAGCCGGCTGGCGGGGGGATACAATGAGCAGTTCTTC. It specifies CASSRLAGGYNEQFF.

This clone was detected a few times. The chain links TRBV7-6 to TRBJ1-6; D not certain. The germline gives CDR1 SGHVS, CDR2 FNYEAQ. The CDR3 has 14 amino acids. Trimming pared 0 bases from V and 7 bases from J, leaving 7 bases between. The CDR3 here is CASSLAQTNSPLHF. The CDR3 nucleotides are TGTGCCAGCAGCTTAGCACAGACGAATTCACCCCTCCACTTT.

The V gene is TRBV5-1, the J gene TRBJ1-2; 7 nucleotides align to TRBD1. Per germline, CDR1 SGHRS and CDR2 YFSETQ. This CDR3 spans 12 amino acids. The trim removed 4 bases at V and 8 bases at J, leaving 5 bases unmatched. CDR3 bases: TGCGCCAGCAGCACCGACAGGGAAGGCTACACCTTC. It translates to CASSTDREGYTF.

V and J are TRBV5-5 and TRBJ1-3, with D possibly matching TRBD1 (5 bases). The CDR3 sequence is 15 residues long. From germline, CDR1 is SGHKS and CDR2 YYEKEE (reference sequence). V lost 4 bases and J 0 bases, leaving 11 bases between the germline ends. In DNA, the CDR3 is TGTGCCAGCAGCCCAGGGAGGACCTCTGGAAACACCATATATTTT. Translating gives CASSPGRTSGNTIYF.

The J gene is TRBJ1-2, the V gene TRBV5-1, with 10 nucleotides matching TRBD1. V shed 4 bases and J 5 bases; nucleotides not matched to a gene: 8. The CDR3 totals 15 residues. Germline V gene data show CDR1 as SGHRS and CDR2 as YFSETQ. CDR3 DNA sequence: TGCGCCAGCAGCCCAAGACAGGGGGCAGGATATGGCTACACCTTC. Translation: CASSPRQGAGYGYTF.

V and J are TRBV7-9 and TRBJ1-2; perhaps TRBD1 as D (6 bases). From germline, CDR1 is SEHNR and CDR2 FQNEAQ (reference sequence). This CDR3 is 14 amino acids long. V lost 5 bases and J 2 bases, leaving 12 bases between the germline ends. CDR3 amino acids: CASSPLTGNYGYTF. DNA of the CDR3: TGTGCCAGCAGCCCCCTAACAGGGAACTATGGCTACACCTTC.

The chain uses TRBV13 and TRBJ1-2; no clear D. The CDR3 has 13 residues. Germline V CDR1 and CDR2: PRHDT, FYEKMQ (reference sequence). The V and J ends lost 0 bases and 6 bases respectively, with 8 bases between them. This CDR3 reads CASSLGARDGYTF. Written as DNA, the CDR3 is TGTGCCAGCAGCTTAGGGGCCCGGGATGGCTACACCTTC.

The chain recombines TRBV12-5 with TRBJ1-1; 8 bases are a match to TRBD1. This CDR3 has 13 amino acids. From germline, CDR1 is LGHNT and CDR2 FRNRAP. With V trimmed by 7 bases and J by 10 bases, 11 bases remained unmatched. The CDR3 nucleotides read TGTGCTAGTGCAACCCAGGGGGCTCTCCGAGCTTTCTTT. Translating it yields CASATQGALRAFF.

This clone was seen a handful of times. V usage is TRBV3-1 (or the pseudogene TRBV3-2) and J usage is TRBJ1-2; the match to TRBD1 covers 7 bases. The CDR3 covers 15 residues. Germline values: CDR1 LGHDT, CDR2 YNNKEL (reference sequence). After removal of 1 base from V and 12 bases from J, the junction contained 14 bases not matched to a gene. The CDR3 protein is CASSQASGQSLGDTF. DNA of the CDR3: TGTGCCAGCAGCCAAGCCTCGGGACAGAGCCTTGGGGACACCTTC.

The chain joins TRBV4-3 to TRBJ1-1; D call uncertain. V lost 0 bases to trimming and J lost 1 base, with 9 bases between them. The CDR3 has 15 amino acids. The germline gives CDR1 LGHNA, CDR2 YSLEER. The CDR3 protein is CASSQEVRKNTEAFF. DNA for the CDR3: TGCGCCAGCAGCCAAGAAGTGCGGAAGAACACTGAAGCTTTCTTT.

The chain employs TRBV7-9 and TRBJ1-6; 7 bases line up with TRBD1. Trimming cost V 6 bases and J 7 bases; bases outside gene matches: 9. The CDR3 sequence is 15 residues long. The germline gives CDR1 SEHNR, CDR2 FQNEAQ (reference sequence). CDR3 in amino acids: CASRRAQGSNSPLHF. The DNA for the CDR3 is TGTGCCAGCAGACGAGCACAGGGGAGCAATTCACCCCTCCACTTT.

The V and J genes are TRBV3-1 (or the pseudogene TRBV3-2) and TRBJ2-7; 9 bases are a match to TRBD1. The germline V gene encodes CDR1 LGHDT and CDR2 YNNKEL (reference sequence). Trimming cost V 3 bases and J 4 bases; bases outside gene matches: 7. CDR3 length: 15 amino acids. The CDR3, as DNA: TGTGCCAGCAGCCAGGGGACAGGGAGGGGATACGAGCAGTACTTC. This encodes CASSQGTGRGYEQYF.